This T cell receptor beta chain was obtained from a study of blood T cell repertoires in COVID-19. V lost 5 bases to trimming and J lost 5 bases; unmatched junction nucleotides: 8. Germline V gene data show CDR1 as LGHDT and CDR2 as YNNKEL (reference sequence). There are 14 residues in the CDR3. Profiled with immunoSEQ multiplex PCR; TCRdb holds only in-frame clones, not every one. The table has about 99,000 clones, roughly 84% seen once. This chain links TRBV3-1 (or the pseudogene TRBV3-2) with TRBJ2-7; TRBD1 agrees at 8 bases. This clonotype was sampled from an older man with active or convalescent COVID-19. Material for sequencing was peripheral blood. The CDR3 coding sequence is TGTGCCAGCAGCGGCAGACAGGGGAGGAACGAGCAGTACTTC. This codes for CASSGRQGRNEQYF.